This TCR beta chain was profiled in a study of T-cell reconstitution after alpha-beta-depleted transplantation in children. Study-wide results and caveats: Expanded clones from the graft, numbering several hundred, reportedly supplied alpha-beta T cells about two months after transplant. One year post-transplant, T-cell counts and diversity were largely derived from T cells produced anew. Day-60 TCRbeta diversity that was high in some patients was derived from surviving recipient T cells and thymic progenitors.

A few counts support this clonotype. Its specificity is not known. The TCRbeta library incorporated unique molecular identifiers. One entry per CDR3 protein, called by TCRdb with MiXCR from the PCR reads. Of fewer than 450,000 distinct CDR3 sequences listed, 15% to 20% were seen once; the top ten hold roughly 40%. V lost 6 bases to trimming and J lost 2 bases, with 10 bases between them. This CDR3 has 13 amino acids. The germline V gene encodes CDR1 MNHEY and CDR2 SMNVEV (reference sequence). This specimen consisted of PBMCs, mostly from graft donor cells, obtained 360 days after TCRalphabeta/CD19-depleted stem cell transplant. The origin of this receptor is a male patient under 10 years old who had a stem cell transplant for acute lymphoblastic leukemia, so the T cells may come from the graft donor. The J gene is TRBJ1-2, the V gene TRBV27; D is uncertain. For the CDR3, the DNA is TGTGCCAGCAGGGACCAGAGCAACTATGGCTACACCTTC. As protein: CASRDQSNYGYTF.